This T cell receptor (beta chain) was recorded in a study of blood T cell repertoires in COVID-19. Germline-derived CDR1 and CDR2 are LNHDA and SQIVND (reference sequence). J lost 1 base, V lost 3 bases, and 2 bases had no gene match. This CDR3 has 14 residues. Per the authors' pipeline: By means of reference gene primer amplification, nucleated cell counts were estimated. The data were produced by immunoSEQ multiplex PCR, yet TCRdb's version contains in-frame clones alone and is incomplete. The V and J calls and the clone size are those of that table, but D and trimming were determined from the DNA. The table has 30,000 to 40,000 clones, about 86% seen once. In its sample, this clone was seen a few times.

The sequence was obtained from a human donor in a cohort sampled during active COVID-19. The gene calls are TRBV19 and TRBJ2-7; 8 nucleotides align to TRBD1. Sequencing used peripheral blood. CDR3 nucleotide sequence: TGTGCCAGTAGTATCCGACAGGGGTCCTACGAGCAGTACTTC. This codes for CASSIRQGSYEQYF.